This entry lists 17 T cell receptor beta chains sequenced from one sample in a study of blood T cell repertoires in COVID-19. Assay: immunoSEQ multiplex PCR; the TCRdb copy retains only in-frame clones and omits some. The repertoire holds about 440,000 clones, with approximately 90% as singletons. Sequencing input: PBMCs or T cells enriched from blood (not recorded which). These receptors were taken from a woman aged 18-29 years with acute COVID-19.

The V and J genes are TRBV19 and TRBJ1-2; unclear D gene. The CDR3 sequence is 17 residues long. Germline V CDR1 and CDR2: LNHDA, SQIVND (reference sequence). Trimming took 1 base from V and 0 from J, leaving 15 bases between them. The CDR3 DNA reads TGTGCCAGTAGTATAGGAGGAGTACTGAAAGCTAACTATGGCTACACCTTC. Translation: CASSIGGVLKANYGYTF.

This clone has a single count. The rearrangement joins TRBV6-5 to TRBJ2-7; 11 nucleotides line up with TRBD2. CDR1 is MNHEY, CDR2 SVGAGI, per germline. The CDR3 is made up of 14 amino acids. V dropped 5 bases and J dropped 6; count of bases not matched to a gene: 6. The CDR3 sequence: CASSPPGTSGEQYF. The CDR3 DNA sequence: TGTGCCAGCAGTCCTCCCGGGACTAGCGGCGAGCAGTACTTC.

This chain joins TRBV12-3 or TRBV12-4 and TRBJ1-1; D is uncertain. This CDR3 contains 13 residues. Trimming pared 6 bases from V and 1 base from J, leaving 9 bases between. The CDR3 sequence is CASSSTRNTEAFF. For the CDR3, the DNA is TGTGCCAGCAGCTCGACAAGGAACACTGAAGCTTTCTTT.

In this sample, this clone turned up a few times. The J gene is TRBJ2-2, the V gene TRBV10-2, with 9 bases lining up with TRBD1. The CDR3 contains 15 residues. Trimming cost V 6 bases and J 1 base; bases outside gene matches: 3. The germline V gene encodes CDR1 WSHSY and CDR2 SAAADI. This CDR3 is CASRLTGGNTGELFF. CDR3 nucleotide sequence: TGCGCCAGCAGATTGACAGGGGGGAACACCGGGGAGCTGTTTTTT.

The chain couples TRBV7-9 to TRBJ2-7; 8 bases map to TRBD2. This CDR3 is built from 15 residues. Trimming at V came to 0 bases and at J to 3 bases, leaving 4 bases not matched to a gene. The V gene's germline CDR1 is SEHNR and CDR2 FQNEAQ (reference sequence). The CDR3 protein is CASSLAGGANYEQYF. The DNA for the CDR3 is TGTGCCAGCAGCTTAGCCGGGGGGGCCAACTACGAGCAGTACTTC.

The chain uses TRBV12-5 and TRBJ1-2; D call uncertain. The CDR3 is made up of 12 amino acids. The V end lost 7 bases, the J end lost 7 bases, and 13 bases lay between the germline ends. The V gene's germline CDR1 is LGHNT and CDR2 FRNRAP. CDR3 in DNA: TGTGCTAGTGCTACGGCCCCGGGTGGCTACACCTTC. Translation gives CASATAPGGYTF.

The chain carries TRBV2 and TRBJ1-4, with D maybe TRBD1 (6 bases). The germline V gene has CDR1 SNHLY and CDR2 FYNNEI. Trimming took 6 bases from V and 7 from J, leaving 15 bases between them. This CDR3 contains 14 residues. This CDR3 is CASRSGQGAEKLFF. CDR3 DNA: TGTGCCAGCAGATCGGGACAAGGGGCTGAAAAACTGTTTTTT.

The gene calls are TRBV6-4 and TRBJ2-2, with D perhaps matching TRBD2 (7 bases). This CDR3 has 21 amino acids. V was clipped by 0 bases and J by 5 bases, with 28 bases between them. Germline CDR1 reads MRHNA; CDR2 reads SNTAGT. The CDR3 coding sequence is TGTGCCAGCAGTGACTCCCATAGTGGCTCGGGGGGCCTATCTTTGACCGGGGAGCTGTTTTTT. Translating it yields CASSDSHSGSGGLSLTGELFF.

The chain is built from TRBV29-1 and TRBJ2-1; 7 bases fit TRBD2. CDR1 and CDR2 (germline): SQVTM, ANQGSEA. CDR3 size: 13 residues. J lost 5 bases, V lost 2 bases, and 3 bases had no gene match. CDR3 sequence (DNA): TGCAGCGTTGAAACGGGGGGACACAATGAGCAGTTCTTC. Amino acids: CSVETGGHNEQFF.

J is TRBJ1-3 and V is TRBV6-5; D unresolved. The CDR3 consists of 14 residues. Trimming took off 6 bases at V and 2 bases at J, with 11 bases between the two ends. Germline V gives CDR1 MNHEY, CDR2 SVGAGI. DNA of the CDR3: TGTGCCAGCAGCTCACGCGGGGCTGGAAACACCATATATTTT. Encoded protein: CASSSRGAGNTIYF.

This clone was detected only once. The V and J genes are TRBV27 and TRBJ1-2, with 7 positions matching TRBD1. V dropped 4 bases and J dropped 4; count of bases not matched to a gene: 6. The CDR3 extends over 14 amino acids. Germline V gene data show CDR1 as MNHEY and CDR2 as SMNVEV (reference sequence). CDR3 nucleotides: TGTGCCAGCAGTTACCGGGACAGAAGCTATGGCTACACCTTC. It encodes CASSYRDRSYGYTF.

This clone appeared a single time. J is TRBJ1-5 and V is TRBV12-3 or TRBV12-4; 7 bases map to TRBD1. The CDR3 is 13 amino acids. The junction had 3 bases not matched to a gene; V was cut back by 5 bases and J by 5 bases. The CDR3 DNA reads TGTGCCAGCAGTCCCCAGGGGGATCAGCCCCAGCATTTT. This encodes CASSPQGDQPQHF.

The chain joins TRBV9 to TRBJ2-1; TRBD2 matches 9 bases. V lost 0 bases and J lost 4; bases outside the gene matches: 5. Germline V gene data show CDR1 as SGDLS and CDR2 as YYNGEE. The CDR3 has 16 residues. As DNA, the CDR3 is TGTGCCAGCAGCGTAGTTGGCGGGGGGGCTTACAATGAGCAGTTCTTC. Amino acids: CASSVVGGGAYNEQFF.

The genes are TRBV27 and TRBJ1-2; 10 positions match TRBD1. Germline V CDR1 and CDR2: MNHEY, SMNVEV (reference sequence). Germline trimming cut 4 bases from V and 4 bases from J; bases unmatched to any gene: 3. The CDR3 extends over 14 amino acids. The CDR3 loop reads CASSSDRGTYGYTF. The CDR3 DNA reads as TGTGCCAGCAGTTCGGACAGGGGGACCTATGGCTACACCTTC.

The chain joins TRBV29-1 to TRBJ2-5; 12 bases are shared with TRBD1. Germline CDR1 and CDR2: SQVTM and ANQGSEA. The CDR3 covers 16 residues. V dropped 7 bases and J dropped 4; count of bases not matched to a gene: 13. In DNA form, the CDR3 reads TGCAGCGCGATGACGCCGGGACAGGGGGCTAGAGAGACCCAGTACTTC. It translates to CSAMTPGQGARETQYF.

The chain combines TRBV19 with TRBJ1-1; the D is unclear. Germline V gene sequence: CDR1 LNHDA, CDR2 SQIVND (reference sequence). Between the trimmed V and J ends, which lost 7 bases and 9 bases, there was a span of 27 bases. The CDR3 has 16 amino acids. CDR3 amino acids: CASTLLRGGLEWKAFF. The CDR3 DNA reads as TGTGCCAGTACCCTATTGCGGGGAGGCCTAGAGTGGAAAGCTTTCTTT.

This clone was counted only a few times. This rearrangement joins TRBV5-8 to TRBJ1-6; TRBD1 is a possible D gene (6 bases). The CDR3 has 15 residues. The V gene lost 4 bases and the J gene lost 9 bases, with 17 bases spanning the gap. The germline gives CDR1 SGHTS, CDR2 YDEGEE. In DNA form, the CDR3 reads TGTGCCAGCAGCCAACCGACAGGAGGTGGTTCACCCCTCCACTTT. As protein: CASSQPTGGGSPLHF.